The 19 T cell receptor beta chains given below trace back to one sample, sequenced in a study of glioma-infiltrating T cells. Amplification of TCR alpha and beta CDR3 regions from RNA used iRepertoire nested multiplex PCR. TCRdb re-analysed the multiplex PCR reads in MiXCR, keeping a single row per CDR3 protein. Seen here are about 380,000 distinct CDR3 sequences, roughly 41% observed once, and the top ten hold more than 10%. What was sequenced was glioma tissue, nonneoplastic brain tissue, or PBMCs (not recorded which). Source of these receptors: a human donor with low-grade glioma or glioblastoma, undergoing nonglioma brain surgery, or in good health (not recorded which).

This clonotype came up a few times. This chain joins TRBV19 and TRBJ2-3, with 9 bases matching TRBD2. The germline V gene encodes CDR1 LNHDA and CDR2 SQIVND (reference sequence). CDR3 size: 16 residues. V gave up 3 bases and J gave up 4 bases; unmatched junction bases: 8. The CDR3 nucleotides read TGTGCCAGTAGTATTCCGGCGGGAGGGCCATCAGATACGCAGTATTTT. It codes for CASSIPAGGPSDTQYF.

At least ten counts were recorded for this clonotype. The junction differs from germline at one of its ends, possibly a read error. DNA for the CDR3: TGTGCCAGCAGGGAAGGGCAGGGGGTGCGGCCCCAGCATTTT. It specifies CASREGQGVRPQHF. The V call is TRBV6-1, the J call TRBJ1-5; TRBD1 agrees at 7 bases. The CDR3 consists of 14 residues. The germline V gene has CDR1 MNHNS and CDR2 SASEGT.

This clonotype was seen a handful of times. The chain couples TRBV28 to TRBJ2-4; the D gene is possibly TRBD1 (6 bases). Germline lookup yields CDR1 MDHEN and CDR2 SYDVKM. The CDR3 is 13 residues long. V lost 5 bases and J lost 5, with 10 bases in between. The chain's CDR3 is CASSGAGENIQYF. The CDR3 DNA is TGTGCCAGCAGTGGGGCAGGGGAAAACATTCAGTACTTC.

The V and J genes are TRBV28 and TRBJ2-7; 7 nucleotides line up with TRBD2. This CDR3 is built from 20 residues. Per germline, CDR1 MDHEN and CDR2 SYDVKM. V lost 3 bases, J lost 2 bases, and 22 bases stayed unmatched. The CDR3 bases are TGTGCCAGCAGTTTTCGTCTTGAGATCAACAGCGGGACCCACCCCTACGAGCAGTACTTC. This codes for CASSFRLEINSGTHPYEQYF.

This clonotype was detected ten times or more. The V gene is TRBV20-1, the J gene TRBJ1-5; D remains ambiguous. Deletions cut 2 bases from V and 1 base from J, with 9 bases between. Germline V gives CDR1 DFQATT, CDR2 SNEGSKA (reference sequence). The CDR3 extends over 14 amino acids. CDR3 nucleotides: TGCAGTGCTAGATCTGGTAGCAGCAATCAGCCCCAGCATTTT. This codes for CSARSGSSNQPQHF.

The table lists this clonotype with many counts. The chain couples TRBV6-2 or TRBV6-3 to TRBJ1-1, with D perhaps matching TRBD1 (5 bases). The V gene lost 4 bases and the J gene lost 4 bases, with 10 bases spanning the gap. The germline V gene has CDR1 MNHEY and CDR2 SVGEGT. The CDR3 is 13 amino acids. The CDR3 sequence is CASSFSGATEAFF. CDR3 nucleotides: TGTGCCAGCAGTTTTTCCGGGGCCACTGAAGCTTTCTTT.

This chain joins TRBV6-2 or TRBV6-3 and TRBJ1-4; weak D call: TRBD1 (5 bases). V dropped 5 bases and J dropped 8 bases, with 12 bases sitting between them. CDR3 size: 13 residues. CDR1 is MNHEY, CDR2 SVGEGT, per germline. In DNA, the CDR3 is TGTGCCAGCAGTGCCCGGGACCTGGAAAAACTGTTTTTT. It specifies CASSARDLEKLFF.

The gene calls are TRBV28 and TRBJ2-7; tentative D call: TRBD2 (5 bases). This CDR3 has 13 residues. In germline, CDR1 is MDHEN, CDR2 SYDVKM. Deletions cut 6 bases from V and 5 bases from J, with 14 bases between. CDR3 in DNA: TGTGCCAGCAGACTCAGTTTCGGGAACGAGCAGTACTTC. It yields the protein CASRLSFGNEQYF.

The chain links TRBV28 to TRBJ1-2; possible D gene TRBD1, 5 bases. CDR3 length: 13 residues. V lost 2 bases, J lost 8 bases, and 12 bases lay in between. Germline lookup yields CDR1 MDHEN and CDR2 SYDVKM. Here the CDR3 reads CASSLSGTEGYTF. The CDR3 DNA reads as TGTGCCAGCAGTTTAAGCGGGACGGAAGGCTACACCTTC.

The rearrangement uses TRBV2 and TRBJ2-7, with TRBD2 identical over 7 bases. The CDR3 consists of 13 residues. V trimming: 7 bases; J trimming: 4 bases; junction bases outside the gene matches: 7. Looked up from germline, CDR1 is SNHLY and CDR2 is FYNNEI. The CDR3 coding sequence is TGTGCCAGCACCACTCCGGGAGGATACGAGCAGTACTTC. Amino acid sequence: CASTTPGGYEQYF.

This clonotype has a handful of counts. The chain carries TRBV2 and TRBJ1-5; 8 bases agree with TRBD1. From germline, CDR1 is SNHLY and CDR2 FYNNEI. The CDR3 length is 17 residues. V dropped 6 bases and J dropped 0; count of bases not matched to a gene: 10. CDR3: CASSRGQGMNSNQPQHF. The CDR3 nucleotides read TGTGCCAGCAGCCGAGGACAGGGAATGAATAGCAATCAGCCCCAGCATTTT.

The chain links TRBV20-1 to TRBJ2-1; 12 positions agree with TRBD2. V lost 6 bases and J lost 9; bases outside the gene matches: 12. This CDR3 contains 15 residues. The V gene's germline CDR1 is DFQATT and CDR2 SNEGSKA (reference sequence). CDR3 nucleotide sequence: TGCAGTGCGCGGCGACCGGGACTAGCGGGCGGTGAGCAGTTCTTC. This translates into CSARRPGLAGGEQFF.

This clonotype was observed at least ten times. V and J are TRBV28 and TRBJ2-1; no reliable D call. The ends were cut back, 2 bases at V and 8 bases at J, with 10 bases in the middle. The CDR3 runs 13 residues. Germline lookup yields CDR1 MDHEN and CDR2 SYDVKM. CDR3 nucleotides: TGTGCCAGCAGTTTAACTGGGTATTATGAGCAGTTCTTC. It encodes CASSLTGYYEQFF.

This clonotype showed up just a few times. The chain is built from TRBV12-3 or TRBV12-4 and TRBJ2-3, with TRBD1 as a possible D gene (5 bases). V shed 5 bases and J shed 10 bases, with 19 bases lying between them. The CDR3 has 14 residues. In DNA form, the CDR3 reads TGTGCCAGCAGTCTTGACTGGGGCGAGCTAGCGCAGTATTTT. It specifies CASSLDWGELAQYF.

The rearrangement uses TRBV4-1 and TRBJ1-2; D uncertain. The CDR3 length is 14 residues. The germline CDR1 and CDR2 sequences are MGHRA and YSYEKL. The V end was cut by 0 bases, the J end by 2 bases, with 7 bases between. The CDR3 sequence is CASSQEPVNYGYTF. The DNA of the CDR3 is TGCGCCAGCAGCCAAGAACCCGTGAACTATGGCTACACCTTC.

This clonotype was found many times. The rearrangement links TRBV6-2 or TRBV6-3 to TRBJ1-1; a weak D match, TRBD1 (6 bases). Between the trimmed V and J ends, which lost 5 bases and 2 bases, there was a span of 9 bases. The germline V gene has CDR1 MNHEY and CDR2 SVGEGT. This CDR3 spans 13 amino acids. The CDR3 nucleotides are TGTGCCAGCAGTGGACAGCGAAACACTGAAGCTTTCTTT. It encodes CASSGQRNTEAFF.

This clonotype appeared a few times. The chain couples TRBV29-1 to TRBJ2-7, with TRBD1 matching 10 bases. The junction had 8 bases not matched to a gene; V was cut back by 7 bases and J by 5 bases. This CDR3 is built from 13 residues. Per the germline V gene, CDR1 is SQVTM and CDR2 is ANQGSEA. CDR3 protein: CSARDRGKDEQYF. The CDR3 DNA reads as TGCAGCGCCCGGGACAGGGGTAAAGACGAGCAGTACTTC.

This clonotype was recorded at least ten times. The chain couples TRBV28 to TRBJ2-1; 10 positions match TRBD2. CDR1 and CDR2 from the germline V gene are MDHEN and SYDVKM. With 4 bases clipped from V and 13 bases from J, the junction kept 10 bases outside the gene matches. The CDR3 loop spans 14 amino acids. The CDR3 spells CASSYEASGSYQFF. DNA of the CDR3: TGTGCCAGCAGTTATGAGGCTAGCGGGAGCTATCAGTTCTTC.

This clonotype was counted between two and nine times. V usage is TRBV6-1 and J usage is TRBJ2-2; the match to TRBD2 covers 13 bases. Germline assignment: CDR1 MNHNS and CDR2 SASEGT. Trimming cost V 10 bases and J 6 bases; bases outside gene matches: 8. CDR3 length: 15 amino acids. In nucleotides, the CDR3 is TGTGCCACCTTAGGGACTAGCGGGATATCCGGGGAGCTGTTTTTT. Translation: CATLGTSGISGELFF.